Sequencing of this T cell receptor (beta chain) was carried out in a study of early T cells in non-severe SARS-CoV-2 infection. This clonotype occurred many times. Individually, cDNA molecules had unique molecular identifiers attached to them. TCRdb re-analysed the 5' RACE reads in MiXCR, keeping a single row per CDR3 protein. This table has roughly 110,000 distinct CDR3 sequences, roughly 10% appearing once. The germline CDR1 and CDR2 sequences are WNHNN and SYGVQD (reference sequence). This CDR3 region has 14 residues. Trimming removed 1 base from V and 3 bases from J, with 6 bases in between. The sequenced material came from whole blood. The receptor comes from an adult who was a healthcare worker with PCR-confirmed SARS-CoV-2 infection or an uninfected control (not recorded which). The V and J genes are TRBV10-1 and TRBJ2-2; D not certain. This CDR3 reads CASSEYRDTGELFF. For the CDR3, the DNA is TGCGCCAGCAGTGAGTACCGAGACACCGGGGAGCTGTTTTTT.